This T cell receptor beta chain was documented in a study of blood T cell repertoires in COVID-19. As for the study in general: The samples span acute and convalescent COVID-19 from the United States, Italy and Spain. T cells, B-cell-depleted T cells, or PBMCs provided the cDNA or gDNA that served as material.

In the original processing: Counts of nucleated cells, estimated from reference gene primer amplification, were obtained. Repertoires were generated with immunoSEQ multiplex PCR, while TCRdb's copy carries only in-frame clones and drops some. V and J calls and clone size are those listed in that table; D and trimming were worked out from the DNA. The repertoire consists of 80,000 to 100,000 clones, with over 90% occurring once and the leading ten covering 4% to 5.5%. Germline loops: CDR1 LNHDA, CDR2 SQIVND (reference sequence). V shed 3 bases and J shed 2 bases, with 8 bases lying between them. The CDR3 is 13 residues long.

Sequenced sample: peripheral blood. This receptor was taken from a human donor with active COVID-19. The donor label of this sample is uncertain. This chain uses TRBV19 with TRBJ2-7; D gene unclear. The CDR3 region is CASSMGRTYEQYF. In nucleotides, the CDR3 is TGTGCCAGTAGTATGGGCAGAACCTACGAGCAGTACTTC.